What follows describes a single T cell receptor (beta chain). The data are from a study of blood T cell repertoires in COVID-19. The CDR3 length is 14 residues. Germline trimming cut 6 bases from V and 5 bases from J; bases unmatched to any gene: 10. Germline CDR1 SGHDT, CDR2 YYEEEE. Profiled with immunoSEQ multiplex PCR; TCRdb holds only in-frame clones, not every one. The sample includes about 120,000 clones, nearly 90% seen only once; the top ten take around 4.1%. Source material: peripheral blood. The TCR was taken from a woman aged 55 to 70 with COVID-19, enrolled during active disease. The chain combines TRBV5-6 with TRBJ2-5; 7 bases map to TRBD2. As DNA, the CDR3 is TGTGCCAGCACTTACCTCGGGAGGAGTGAGACCCAGTACTTC. This codes for CASTYLGRSETQYF.